These 26 T cell receptor beta chains originate from one sample sequenced in a study of shared clonotypes between healthy human individuals. Some clones are missing from TCRdb's copy, which holds only in-frame ones; the method was immunoSEQ multiplex PCR. The profile covers about 520,000 clones, with 65% to 85% appearing a single time and 12% taken by the ten largest. Source material: PBMCs. These receptor sequences come from a woman aged 40 to 49 in good health. Some clones in this sample may be carry-over from other donors' samples.

The V and J genes are TRBV9 and TRBJ1-5; 7 bases align to TRBD1. Trimming cost V 5 bases and J 1 base; bases outside gene matches: 9. The germline CDR1 and CDR2 sequences are SGDLS and YYNGEE. The CDR3 is 16 residues long. The CDR3 loop reads CASRGQGGNSNQPQHF. DNA for the CDR3: TGTGCCAGCAGAGGCCAGGGGGGTAACAGCAATCAGCCCCAGCATTTT.

Ten or more counts support this clone. The chain has TRBV28 and TRBJ2-1, with TRBD1 matching over 7 bases. Germline-derived CDR1 and CDR2 are MDHEN and SYDVKM. CDR3 length: 13 residues. Losses at the gene ends were 5 bases for V and 9 bases for J; bases not matched to a gene: 7. CDR3 in amino acids: CASSRHRGSEQFF. CDR3 sequence (DNA): TGTGCCAGCAGTCGCCACAGGGGCAGTGAGCAGTTCTTC.

This clone was seen at least ten times. This chain joins TRBV28 and TRBJ2-1, with D perhaps TRBD2 (6 bases). Trimming cost V 8 bases and J 1 base, with 21 bases left between them. Germline assignment: CDR1 MDHEN and CDR2 SYDVKM. This CDR3 is 17 amino acids long. CDR3: CASVEPRLDQSYNEQFF. The CDR3 nucleotides read TGTGCCAGCGTTGAACCCCGACTAGACCAATCCTACAATGAGCAGTTCTTC.

The chain has TRBV5-1 and TRBJ2-7; 12 bases are shared with TRBD2. The germline CDR1 and CDR2 sequences are SGHRS and YFSETQ. V trimming: 1 base; J trimming: 4 bases; junction bases outside the gene matches: 3. The CDR3 is 15 amino acids. The CDR3 region is CASSLSTSGRYEQYF. DNA for the CDR3: TGCGCCAGCAGCTTGTCGACTAGCGGGAGATACGAGCAGTACTTC.

The chain employs TRBV15 and TRBJ2-3; D remains unclear. The CDR3 is 15 residues long. Looked up from germline, CDR1 is LNHNV and CDR2 is YYDKDF (reference sequence). V lost 0 bases and J 5 bases, leaving 12 bases between the germline ends. The CDR3 region is CATSRDQSSGDTQYF. The CDR3 DNA sequence: TGTGCCACCAGCAGAGATCAAAGTTCGGGAGATACGCAGTATTTT.

This clone was observed a few times. The chain recombines TRBV4-2 with TRBJ2-3, with TRBD1 as a possible D gene (5 bases). V was clipped by 0 bases and J by 6 bases, with 7 bases between them. Germline CDR1 LGHNA, CDR2 YNFKEQ. The CDR3 consists of 13 residues. The DNA for the CDR3 is TGTGCCAGCAGCCAAGATGGGGCCGATACGCAGTATTTT. Protein sequence: CASSQDGADTQYF.

The CDR3 nucleotides are TGCGCCAGCAGCTTGGGGCCGGTCCCAGAAGGTGAGCAGTTCTTC. It translates to CASSLGPVPEGEQFF. The rearrangement uses TRBV5-1 and TRBJ2-1; D unclear. The length of the CDR3 is 15 residues. The germline V and J ends were trimmed by 0 bases and 9 bases, with 16 bases remaining between them. CDR1 is SGHRS, CDR2 YFSETQ, per germline.

This clone has just one count. The CDR3 DNA reads TGTGCCAGCAGCCCAACGCCCGGGACCCAGTACTTC. Protein sequence: CASSPTPGTQYF. The chain recombines TRBV7-2 with TRBJ2-5; no reliable D call. The CDR3 runs 12 residues. CDR1 SGHTA and CDR2 FQGNSA come from the germline V gene. With 5 bases removed from V and 7 bases from J, the gap between germline ends came to 11 bases.

This clone was observed a handful of times. The chain carries TRBV4-2 and TRBJ1-3; 10 nucleotides match TRBD1. The CDR3 runs 15 residues. V shed 4 bases, J shed 7 bases, and the junction held 7 bases outside the gene matches. Germline CDR1 and CDR2: LGHNA and YNFKEQ. In DNA form, the CDR3 reads TGTGCCAGCAGCCCCCTAGGACAGGGGGGTAACACCATATATTTT. Protein product: CASSPLGQGGNTIYF.

The chain recombines TRBV10-3 with TRBJ2-3; D is ambiguous. The germline V gene has CDR1 ENHRY and CDR2 SYGVKD. With 4 bases removed from V and 2 bases from J, the gap between germline ends came to 13 bases. This CDR3 contains 15 residues. Here the CDR3 reads CAISGDRPLTDTQYF. The CDR3 DNA is TGTGCCATCAGTGGAGATCGACCCCTCACAGATACGCAGTATTTT.

This clone was observed a single time. This rearrangement joins TRBV5-1 to TRBJ2-6; 10 bases agree with TRBD1. The CDR3 extends over 17 amino acids. Trimming cost V 4 bases and J 2 bases; bases outside gene matches: 6. The germline V gene encodes CDR1 SGHRS and CDR2 YFSETQ. The CDR3 DNA reads TGCGCCAGCAGCACGGGACAGGGGCGGACTGGGGCCAACGTCCTGACTTTC. It is translated as CASSTGQGRTGANVLTF.

As concerns this clone: A far larger clone lies a single base away; this is likely a read error. The chain is built from TRBV27 and TRBJ2-6; a weak D match, TRBD1 (5 bases). The CDR3 is 13 amino acids. The V gene lost 9 bases and the J gene lost 8 bases, with 14 bases spanning the gap. Germline CDR1 MNHEY, CDR2 SMNVEV (reference sequence). For the CDR3, the DNA is TGTGCCAGATCCTACAGGCAGCCCAACGTCCTGACTTTC. Translating it yields CARSYRQPNVLTF.

This chain links TRBV4-1 with TRBJ2-1; D possibly corresponds to TRBD1 (5 bases). Trimming stripped 1 base from V and 8 bases from J, with 21 bases between. The germline V gene has CDR1 MGHRA and CDR2 YSYEKL. The CDR3 is 17 residues long. The CDR3 spells CASSQVSKPRGQDEQFF. Written as DNA, the CDR3 is TGCGCCAGCAGCCAAGTTTCCAAACCAAGGGGCCAGGATGAGCAGTTCTTC.

The chain combines TRBV29-1 with TRBJ1-4, with a possible D match to TRBD1 (6 bases). In germline, CDR1 is SQVTM, CDR2 ANQGSEA. This CDR3 has 13 amino acids. V lost 3 bases and J 3 bases, leaving 8 bases between the germline ends. The CDR3 loop is CSVETGPNEKLFF. CDR3 bases: TGCAGCGTTGAGACAGGCCCTAATGAAAAACTGTTTTTT.

The gene calls are TRBV27 and TRBJ2-7; no clear D gene. Trimming stripped 4 bases from V and 2 bases from J, with 15 bases between. The CDR3 covers 15 residues. The germline CDR1 and CDR2 sequences are MNHEY and SMNVEV (reference sequence). The CDR3, as DNA: TGTGCCAGCAGTTCCCCCGGGCGGACCACCTACGAGCAGTACTTC. Its protein is CASSSPGRTTYEQYF.

The rearrangement uses TRBV7-8 and TRBJ2-2; D is undetermined. Germline V lookup: CDR1 SGHVS, CDR2 FQNEAQ. The CDR3 covers 15 residues. Trimming removed 1 base from V and 0 bases from J, with 6 bases in between. In DNA form, the CDR3 reads TGTGCCAGCAGCTTAGGACTGGCGAACACCGGGGAGCTGTTTTTT. This codes for CASSLGLANTGELFF.

This clone was seen a single time. V and J are TRBV7-2 and TRBJ2-7; 11 bases fit TRBD1. The length of the CDR3 is 14 residues. The J segment lost 3 bases and the V segment lost 6 bases, leaving 4 bases of the junction unmatched. CDR1 and CDR2 (germline): SGHTA, FQGNSA. The CDR3 is CASSRDRGNYEQYF. The CDR3 DNA is TGTGCCAGCAGTCGGGACAGGGGGAACTACGAGCAGTACTTC.

The V call is TRBV7-3, the J call TRBJ2-5, with no clear D. The CDR3 extends over 16 amino acids. Trimming pared 1 base from V and 0 bases from J, leaving 12 bases between. Germline loops: CDR1 SGHTA, CDR2 FQGTGA. CDR3 residues: CASSLNPRPYQETQYF. Here the CDR3 DNA reads TGTGCCAGCAGCTTAAACCCTCGACCATACCAAGAGACCCAGTACTTC.

The gene calls are TRBV7-8 and TRBJ1-5; 7 bases match TRBD1. V lost 4 bases, J lost 2 bases, and 2 bases stayed unmatched. The CDR3 is made up of 14 amino acids. Germline V gives CDR1 SGHVS, CDR2 FQNEAQ. Here the CDR3 reads CASSSGTGNQPQHF. CDR3 nucleotides: TGTGCCAGCAGCTCCGGGACAGGCAATCAGCCCCAGCATTTT. The full variable domain, with the rest looked up from reference TRBV7-8 and TRBJ1-5, is GAGVSQSPRYKVAKRGQDVALRCDPISGHVSLFWYQQALGQGPEFLTYFQNEAQLDKSGLPSDRFFAERPEGSVSTLKIQRTQQEDSAVYLCASSSGTGNQPQHFGDGTRLSIL.

The chain is built from TRBV9 and TRBJ1-1; 7 nucleotides match TRBD1. This CDR3 is 15 amino acids long. CDR1 is SGDLS and CDR2 is YYNGEE in the germline V gene. Trimming cost V 0 bases and J 1 base; bases outside gene matches: 3. In nucleotides, the CDR3 is TGTGCCAGCAGCGTAGAGGGACAGCCGAACACTGAAGCTTTCTTT. The encoded protein is CASSVEGQPNTEAFF.

This chain connects TRBV7-8 to TRBJ2-2, with 8 bases aligning to TRBD2. In germline, CDR1 is SGHVS, CDR2 FQNEAQ. V dropped 6 bases and J dropped 7; count of bases not matched to a gene: 7. The CDR3 covers 14 residues. CDR3: CASRTTGGDGELFF. The CDR3 DNA follows: TGTGCCAGCAGAACGACGGGGGGGGACGGGGAGCTGTTTTTT.

The genes are TRBV4-1 and TRBJ1-4; no clear D. CDR3 length: 12 residues. Per germline, CDR1 MGHRA and CDR2 YSYEKL. Trimming removed 1 base from V and 5 bases from J, with 2 bases in between. The chain's CDR3 is CASSQGNEKLFF. In nucleotides, the CDR3 is TGCGCCAGCAGCCAAGGCAATGAAAAACTGTTTTTT.

The genes are TRBV18 and TRBJ2-5; possible D gene TRBD2, 8 bases. Germline assignment: CDR1 KGHSH and CDR2 LQKENI. Trimming took 3 bases from V and 6 from J, leaving 17 bases between them. This CDR3 has 15 amino acids. The CDR3 region is CASSPTVAGQKTQYF. CDR3 sequence (DNA): TGTGCCAGCTCACCTACAGTAGCGGGACAGAAGACCCAGTACTTC.

This clone was seen once. This chain joins TRBV5-6 and TRBJ2-7; D is unresolved. The CDR3 totals 13 residues. Trimming removed 3 bases at V and 2 bases at J, with 9 bases between. Germline V gene data show CDR1 as SGHDT and CDR2 as YYEEEE. The chain's CDR3 is CASSSVGAYEQYF. The CDR3 DNA follows: TGTGCCAGCAGCTCCGTCGGCGCCTACGAGCAGTACTTC.

This sequence joins TRBV14 and TRBJ2-3; D unclear. The CDR3 has 15 amino acids. V was pared by 1 base and J by 2 bases, with 10 bases between. In germline, CDR1 is SGHDN, CDR2 FVKESK. CDR3 bases: TGTGCCAGCAGCCAAGCGGAAGGATTCACAGATACGCAGTATTTT. Amino acids: CASSQAEGFTDTQYF.

This chain connects TRBV4-2 to TRBJ2-2; the D is unclear. Trimming cost V 4 bases and J 6 bases, with 15 bases left between them. Per germline, CDR1 LGHNA and CDR2 YNFKEQ. The CDR3 is 15 amino acids. The CDR3: CASSPKASDPGELFF. The CDR3 DNA sequence: TGTGCCAGCAGCCCAAAGGCATCAGACCCCGGGGAGCTGTTTTTT.